Listed below are T cell receptor beta chains from one sample, sequenced in a study of shared clonotypes between healthy human individuals. TCRdb's table, derived via immunoSEQ multiplex PCR, lists solely in-frame clones and lacks some. The sample shows roughly 550,000 clones, nearly 97% of them seen only once. Sequenced material: naive CD8+ T cells sorted from blood. All receptors come from a woman in her twenties or thirties in good health. The CDR3 runs from the conserved cysteine through the conserved F or W. The order of the fields is clone size, J gene, V gene, D gene, CDR3 DNA, CDR3 protein. D genes are given only for firm matches. Clone size is not always given. Where it is, it says once, few, many or a class for expanded clones.

once TRBJ2-7 TRBV7-8 TRBD2 TGTGCCAGCAGGTCCTGGACTAGCGGGAGTAGCTCCTACGAGCAGTACTTC CASRSWTSGSSSYEQYF
NA TRBJ1-1 TRBV4-1 TRBD1 TGCGCCAGCAGCCAAGGACAGGGCTACACTGAAGCTTTCTTT CASSQGQGYTEAFF
NA TRBJ2-4 TRBV10-3 NA TGTGCCATCAGTGAGTCGTTTGAAGAAACCATTCAGTACTTC CAISESFEETIQYF
once TRBJ1-2 TRBV6-1 NA TGTGCCAGCAGTGAAACGGAGAACTTCTATGGCTACACCTTC CASSETENFYGYTF
NA TRBJ1-1 TRBV27 NA TGTGCCAGCAGTTTTGGGGGGTCTGTAACTGAAGCTTTCTTT CASSFGGSVTEAFF
NA TRBJ2-1 TRBV7-2 NA TGTGCCAGCAGCTTAGGTAGCGCCTACAATGAGCAGTTCTTC CASSLGSAYNEQFF
NA TRBJ1-3 TRBV6-5 NA TGTGCCAGTGGCGGTTCCGGAAACACCATATATTTT CASGGSGNTIYF
NA TRBJ2-7 TRBV6-6 NA TGTGCCAGCAGCCTTCTTTACGAGCAGTACTTC CASSLLYEQYF
NA TRBJ2-1 TRBV6-5 NA TGTGCCAGCGCGGGGTTTGAGGGCAATGAGCAGTTCTTC CASAGFEGNEQFF
NA TRBJ1-4 TRBV5-4 TRBD1 TGTGCCACCCAGACAGGGGTTAATGAAAAACTGTTTTTT CATQTGVNEKLFF